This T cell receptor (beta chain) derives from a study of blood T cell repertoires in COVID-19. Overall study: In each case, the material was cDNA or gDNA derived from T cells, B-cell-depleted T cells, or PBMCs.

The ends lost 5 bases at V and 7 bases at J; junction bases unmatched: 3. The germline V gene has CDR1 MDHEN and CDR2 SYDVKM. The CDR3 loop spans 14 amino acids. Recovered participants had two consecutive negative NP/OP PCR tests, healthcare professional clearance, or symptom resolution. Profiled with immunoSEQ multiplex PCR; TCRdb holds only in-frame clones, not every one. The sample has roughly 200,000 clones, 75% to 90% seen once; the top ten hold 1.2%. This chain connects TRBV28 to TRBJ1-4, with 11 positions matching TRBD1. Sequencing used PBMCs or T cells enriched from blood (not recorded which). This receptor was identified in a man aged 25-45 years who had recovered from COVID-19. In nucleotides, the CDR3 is TGTGCCAGCAGTCCGGGGACAGGGGGTGAAAAACTGTTTTTT. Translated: CASSPGTGGEKLFF.